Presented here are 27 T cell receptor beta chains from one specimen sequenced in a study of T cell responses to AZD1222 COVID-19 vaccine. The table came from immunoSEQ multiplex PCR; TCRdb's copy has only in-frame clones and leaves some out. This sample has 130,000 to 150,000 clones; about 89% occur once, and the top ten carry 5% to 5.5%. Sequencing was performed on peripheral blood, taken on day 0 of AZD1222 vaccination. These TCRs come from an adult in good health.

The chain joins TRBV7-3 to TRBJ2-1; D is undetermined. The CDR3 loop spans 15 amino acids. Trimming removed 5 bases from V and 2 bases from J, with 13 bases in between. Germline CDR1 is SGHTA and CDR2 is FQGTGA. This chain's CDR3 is CASSLGSVAYNEQFF. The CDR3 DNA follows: TGTGCCAGCAGCCTGGGCAGCGTGGCCTACAATGAGCAGTTCTTC.

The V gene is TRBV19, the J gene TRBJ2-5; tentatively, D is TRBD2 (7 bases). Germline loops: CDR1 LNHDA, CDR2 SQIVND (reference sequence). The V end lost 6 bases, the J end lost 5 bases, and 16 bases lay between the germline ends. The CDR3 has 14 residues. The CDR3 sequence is CASSSWGGQETQYF. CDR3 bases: TGTGCCAGTAGCTCATGGGGGGGGCAGGAGACCCAGTACTTC.

CDR3 in DNA: TGTGCCAGCAGCTTAGAAGCCCTAGCTTCCGGGGGTGGCTACACCTTC. Its protein is CASSLEALASGGGYTF. The chain links TRBV11-2 to TRBJ1-2; D might be TRBD1 (5 bases). V was shortened by 0 bases and J by 7 bases, with 18 bases between the two germline ends. The CDR3 sequence is 16 residues long. Germline V gene data show CDR1 as SGHAT and CDR2 as FQNNGV. The variable domain in full, with the rest retrieved from reference TRBV11-2 and TRBJ1-2, is EAGVAQSPRYKIIEKRQSVAFWCNPISGHATLYWYQQILGQGPKLLIQFQNNGVVDDSQLPKDRFSAERLKGVDSTLKIQPAKLEDSAVYLCASSLEALASGGGYTFGSGTRLTVV.

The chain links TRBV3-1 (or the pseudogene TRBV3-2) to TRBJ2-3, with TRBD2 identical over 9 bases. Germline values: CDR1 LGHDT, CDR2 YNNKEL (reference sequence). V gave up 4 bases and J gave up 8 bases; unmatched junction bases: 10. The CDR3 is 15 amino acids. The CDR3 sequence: CASSPAAGGVGTQYF. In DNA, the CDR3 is TGTGCCAGCAGCCCCGCGGCGGGAGGGGTCGGTACGCAGTATTTT.

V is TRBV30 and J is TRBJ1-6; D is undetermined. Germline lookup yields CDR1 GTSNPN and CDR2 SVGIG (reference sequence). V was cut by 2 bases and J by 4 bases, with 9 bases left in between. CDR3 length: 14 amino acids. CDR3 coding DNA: TGTGCCTGGAGTAAAATTACTTATAATTCACCCCTCCACTTT. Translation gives CAWSKITYNSPLHF.

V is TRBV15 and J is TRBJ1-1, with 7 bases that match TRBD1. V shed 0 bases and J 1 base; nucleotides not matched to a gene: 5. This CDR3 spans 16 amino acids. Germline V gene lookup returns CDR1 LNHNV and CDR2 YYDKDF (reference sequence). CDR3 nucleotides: TGTGCCACCAGCAGAGATCCCAGGGGGAGGAACACTGAAGCTTTCTTT. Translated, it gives CATSRDPRGRNTEAFF.

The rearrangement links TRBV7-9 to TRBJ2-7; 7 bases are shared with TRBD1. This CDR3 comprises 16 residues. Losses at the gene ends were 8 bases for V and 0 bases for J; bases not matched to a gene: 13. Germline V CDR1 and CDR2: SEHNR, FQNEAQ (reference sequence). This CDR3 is CASGRIGGRSSYEQYF. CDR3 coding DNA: TGTGCCAGCGGCAGAATAGGGGGCAGGAGCTCCTACGAGCAGTACTTC.

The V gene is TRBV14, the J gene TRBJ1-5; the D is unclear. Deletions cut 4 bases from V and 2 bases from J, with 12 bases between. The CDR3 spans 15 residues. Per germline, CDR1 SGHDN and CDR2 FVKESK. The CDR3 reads CASSPGGKGNQPQHF. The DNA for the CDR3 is TGTGCCAGCAGCCCAGGTGGGAAAGGCAATCAGCCCCAGCATTTT.

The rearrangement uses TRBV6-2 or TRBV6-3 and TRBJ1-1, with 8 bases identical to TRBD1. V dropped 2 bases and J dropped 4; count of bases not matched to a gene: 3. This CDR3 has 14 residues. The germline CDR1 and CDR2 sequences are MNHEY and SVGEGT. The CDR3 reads CASSYLQGATEAFF. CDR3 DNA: TGTGCCAGCAGTTACCTCCAGGGGGCCACTGAAGCTTTCTTT.

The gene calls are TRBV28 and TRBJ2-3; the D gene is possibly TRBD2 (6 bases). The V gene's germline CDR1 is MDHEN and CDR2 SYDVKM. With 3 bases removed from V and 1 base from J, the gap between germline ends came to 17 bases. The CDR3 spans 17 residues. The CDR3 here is CASSFDVSGVGTDTQYF. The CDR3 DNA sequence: TGTGCCAGCAGTTTCGATGTATCGGGAGTGGGCACAGATACGCAGTATTTT.

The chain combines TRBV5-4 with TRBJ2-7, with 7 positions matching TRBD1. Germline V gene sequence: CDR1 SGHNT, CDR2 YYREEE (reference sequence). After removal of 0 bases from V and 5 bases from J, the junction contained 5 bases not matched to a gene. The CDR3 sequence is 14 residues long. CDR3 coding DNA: TGTGCCAGCAGCTTGGGACAGGGTTTGCACGAGCAGTACTTC. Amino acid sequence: CASSLGQGLHEQYF.

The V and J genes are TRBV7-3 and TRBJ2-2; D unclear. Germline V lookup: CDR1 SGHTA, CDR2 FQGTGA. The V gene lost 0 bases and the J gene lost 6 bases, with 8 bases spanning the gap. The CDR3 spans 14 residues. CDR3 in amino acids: CASSLTTTSGELFF. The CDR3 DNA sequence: TGTGCCAGCAGCTTAACTACTACTTCCGGGGAGCTGTTTTTT.

The CDR3: CASSRTGLVTEAFF. CDR3 DNA sequence: TGTGCCAGCAGCCGAACAGGGCTGGTAACTGAAGCTTTCTTT. The V and J genes are TRBV11-3 and TRBJ1-1; the D gene is possibly TRBD1 (6 bases). This CDR3 is 14 amino acids long. CDR1 and CDR2 from the germline V gene are SGHNT and YENEEA. V gave up 5 bases and J gave up 5 bases, with 15 bases separating them.

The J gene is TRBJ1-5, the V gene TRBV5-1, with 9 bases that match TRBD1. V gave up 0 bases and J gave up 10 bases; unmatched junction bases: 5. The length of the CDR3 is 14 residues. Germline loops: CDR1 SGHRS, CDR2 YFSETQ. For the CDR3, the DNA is TGCGCCAGCAGCTTGGTTGGACAGGGGCAACCCCAGCATTTT. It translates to CASSLVGQGQPQHF.

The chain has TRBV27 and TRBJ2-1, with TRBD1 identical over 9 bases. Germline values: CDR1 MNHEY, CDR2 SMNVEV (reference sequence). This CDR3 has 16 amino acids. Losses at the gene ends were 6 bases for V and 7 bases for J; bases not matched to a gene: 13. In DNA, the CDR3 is TGTGCCAGCAGCCGTCCGGGACAGGGTGTTAAAAATGAGCAGTTCTTC. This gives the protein CASSRPGQGVKNEQFF.

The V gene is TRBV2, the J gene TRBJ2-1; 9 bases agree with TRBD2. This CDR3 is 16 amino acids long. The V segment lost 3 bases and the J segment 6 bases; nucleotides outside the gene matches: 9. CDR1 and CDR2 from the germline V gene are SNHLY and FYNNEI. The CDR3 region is CASSDVGSGSLNEQFF. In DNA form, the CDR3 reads TGTGCCAGCAGTGATGTCGGTAGCGGGAGCCTCAATGAGCAGTTCTTC.

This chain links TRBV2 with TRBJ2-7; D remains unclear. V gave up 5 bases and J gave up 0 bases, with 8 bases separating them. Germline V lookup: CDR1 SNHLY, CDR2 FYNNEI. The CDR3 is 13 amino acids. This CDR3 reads CASSRAHSYEQYF. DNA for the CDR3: TGTGCCAGCAGTCGAGCACACTCCTACGAGCAGTACTTC.

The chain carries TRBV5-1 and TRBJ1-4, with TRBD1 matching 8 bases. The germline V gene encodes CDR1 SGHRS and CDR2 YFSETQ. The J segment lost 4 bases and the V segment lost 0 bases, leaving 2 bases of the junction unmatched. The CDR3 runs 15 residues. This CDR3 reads CASSLGTGRNEKLFF. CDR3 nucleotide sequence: TGCGCCAGCAGCTTGGGGACAGGGCGTAATGAAAAACTGTTTTTT.

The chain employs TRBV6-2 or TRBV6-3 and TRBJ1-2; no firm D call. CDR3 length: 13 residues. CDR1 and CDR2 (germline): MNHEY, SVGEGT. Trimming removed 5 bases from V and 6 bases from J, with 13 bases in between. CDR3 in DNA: TGTGCCAGCAGTGCTTCACCTTGGAATGGCTACACCTTC. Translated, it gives CASSASPWNGYTF.

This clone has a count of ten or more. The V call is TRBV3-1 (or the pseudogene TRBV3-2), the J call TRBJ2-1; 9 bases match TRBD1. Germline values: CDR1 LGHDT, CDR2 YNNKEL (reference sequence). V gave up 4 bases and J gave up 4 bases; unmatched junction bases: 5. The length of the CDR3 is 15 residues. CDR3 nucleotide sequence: TGTGCCAGCAGCCGACAGGGGGACCATTACAATGAGCAGTTCTTC. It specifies CASSRQGDHYNEQFF.

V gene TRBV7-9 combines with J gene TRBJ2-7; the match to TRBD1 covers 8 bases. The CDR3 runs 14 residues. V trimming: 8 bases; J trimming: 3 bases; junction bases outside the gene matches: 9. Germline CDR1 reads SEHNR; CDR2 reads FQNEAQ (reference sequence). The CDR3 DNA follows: TGTGCCAGCGGCGGACAGGGCCGTGTCTACGAGCAGTACTTC. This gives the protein CASGGQGRVYEQYF.

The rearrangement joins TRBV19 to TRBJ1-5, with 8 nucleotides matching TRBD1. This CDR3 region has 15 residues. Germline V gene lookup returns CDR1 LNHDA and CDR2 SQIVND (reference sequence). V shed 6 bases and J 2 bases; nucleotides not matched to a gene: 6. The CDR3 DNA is TGTGCCAGTAGAACCGGGACAGGACGCAATCAGCCCCAGCATTTT. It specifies CASRTGTGRNQPQHF.

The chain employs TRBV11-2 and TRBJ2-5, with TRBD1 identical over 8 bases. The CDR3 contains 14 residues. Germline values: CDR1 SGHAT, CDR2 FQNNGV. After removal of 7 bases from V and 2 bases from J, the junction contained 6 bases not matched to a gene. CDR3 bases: TGTGCCAGCATGCAGGGGGCAACTCAAGAGACCCAGTACTTC. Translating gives CASMQGATQETQYF.

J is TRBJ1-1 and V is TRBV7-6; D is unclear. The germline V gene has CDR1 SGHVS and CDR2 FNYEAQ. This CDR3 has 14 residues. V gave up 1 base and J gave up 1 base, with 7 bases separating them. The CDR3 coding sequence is TGTGCCAGCAGCTTAGGGATAGAGAACACTGAAGCTTTCTTT. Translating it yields CASSLGIENTEAFF.

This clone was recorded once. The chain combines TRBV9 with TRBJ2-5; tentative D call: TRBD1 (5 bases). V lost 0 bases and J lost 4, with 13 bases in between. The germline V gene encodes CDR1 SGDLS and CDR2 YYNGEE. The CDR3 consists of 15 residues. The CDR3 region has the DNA TGTGCCAGCAGCGTAGGTCCAACAGGCAGAGAGACCCAGTACTTC. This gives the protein CASSVGPTGRETQYF.

This chain's CDR3 is CAWSVPQGEQYF. CDR3 in DNA: TGTGCCTGGAGTGTACCGCAGGGCGAGCAGTACTTC. J is TRBJ2-7 and V is TRBV30; TRBD1 is a possible D gene (5 bases). The V and J ends lost 0 bases and 6 bases respectively, with 9 bases between them. The CDR3 sequence is 12 residues long. Germline values: CDR1 GTSNPN, CDR2 SVGIG (reference sequence).

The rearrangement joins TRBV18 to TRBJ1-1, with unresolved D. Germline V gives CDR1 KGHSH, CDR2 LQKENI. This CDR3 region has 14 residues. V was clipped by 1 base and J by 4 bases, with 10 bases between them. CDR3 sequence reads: CASSPQGEVTEAFF. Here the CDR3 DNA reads TGTGCCAGCTCACCACAGGGAGAGGTCACTGAAGCTTTCTTT.